Listed below are T cell receptor beta chains from one sample, sequenced in a study of CD8 T cells in Susac syndrome. TCRdb ran MiXCR on the immunoSEQ multiplex PCR reads and lists one entry per CDR3 protein. The data hold about 84,000 distinct CDR3 sequences, with over 85% observed a single time. Sequencing was done on a sample of CD8+ T cells from PBMCs. The receptors originated from a human donor in good health. CDR3s include the opening cysteine and the closing phenylalanine or tryptophan. Each record gives: V gene, J gene, CDR3 length, D gene, clone size, CDR3 protein, CDR3 DNA. The D gene is left open where the match is weak. Clone size is not always given. Where it is, it says once, few, many or a class for expanded clones.

>TRBV24-1|TRBJ2-1|16|TRBD1|once
CATSAPDRGPYNEQFF
TGTGCCACCAGTGCACCGGACAGGGGCCCCTACAATGAGCAGTTCTTC
>TRBV6-1|TRBJ1-4|13|-|-
CASGGRGLEKLFF
TGTGCCAGCGGGGGCAGGGGCCTTGAAAAACTGTTTTTT
>TRBV20-1|TRBJ2-7|16|-|-
CSARDHPGQAPDEQYF
TGCAGTGCTAGAGACCACCCGGGACAAGCGCCCGACGAGCAGTACTTC
>TRBV6-7|TRBJ1-2|10|-|-
CASGKGGYTF
TGTGCCAGCGGAAAGGGTGGCTACACCTTC
>TRBV7-9|TRBJ2-3|15|-|-
CASSLRGASTDTQYF
TGTGCCAGCAGCTTACGGGGGGCTAGCACAGATACGCAGTATTTT
>TRBV6-1|TRBJ1-2|12|-|-
CASSEVRGGYTF
TGTGCCAGCAGTGAAGTGAGGGGAGGCTACACCTTC
>TRBV29-1|TRBJ2-1|14|TRBD2|-
CSFGTSGDHNEQFF
TGCAGCTTTGGGACTAGCGGAGACCACAATGAGCAGTTCTTC
>TRBV7-8|TRBJ1-4|12|-|-
CASSLGMEKLFF
TGTGCCAGCAGCTTGGGAATGGAAAAACTGTTTTTT
>TRBV6-5|TRBJ2-1|14|TRBD1|-
CASSYTGGMDEQFF
TGTGCCAGCAGTTACACAGGGGGCATGGATGAGCAGTTCTTC
>TRBV4-1|TRBJ2-2|17|-|-
CASSQDDRTPNTGELFF
TGCGCCAGCAGCCAAGATGACCGGACTCCTAACACCGGGGAGCTGTTTTTT
>TRBV5-1|TRBJ2-7|16|-|-
CASSLEAYGTWFEQYF
TGCGCCAGCAGCTTGGAGGCCTACGGCACTTGGTTTGAGCAGTACTTC
>TRBV6-2/TRBV6-3|TRBJ2-7|14|TRBD1|-
CASSPTGAPWEQYF
TGTGCCAGCAGTCCAACAGGGGCCCCTTGGGAGCAGTACTTC
>TRBV30|TRBJ2-5|12|-|-
CAWRGEAETQYF
TGTGCCTGGAGGGGCGAGGCAGAGACCCAGTACTTC
>TRBV9|TRBJ1-2|13|-|-
CASSGGRNYGYTF
TGTGCCAGCAGCGGCGGAAGAAACTATGGCTACACCTTC
>TRBV7-8|TRBJ2-1|18|TRBD2|-
CASSDRGGGPLGYNEQFF
TGTGCCAGCAGCGACCGTGGCGGGGGGCCCCTGGGATACAATGAGCAGTTCTTC
>TRBV12-3/TRBV12-4|TRBJ2-2|14|-|-
CASSLLWGAGELFF
TGTGCCAGCAGTTTACTCTGGGGGGCCGGGGAGCTGTTTTTT
>TRBV4-1|TRBJ1-2|14|TRBD1|-
CASSQPWTGTGYTF
TGCGCCAGCAGCCAACCATGGACAGGGACGGGCTACACCTTC
>TRBV27|TRBJ1-2|16|-|-
CASSLSSGGTNYGYTF
TGTGCCAGCAGTTTATCATCTGGGGGGACTAACTATGGCTACACCTTC
>TRBV10-3|TRBJ2-1|15|TRBD2|-
CAISEGAGGQNEQFF
TGTGCCATCAGTGAGGGAGCGGGGGGGCAGAATGAGCAGTTCTTC
>TRBV12-3/TRBV12-4|TRBJ2-7|13|-|-
CASSLYQGYEQYF
TGTGCCAGCAGTTTATACCAGGGCTACGAGCAGTACTTC
>TRBV5-1|TRBJ2-7|19|TRBD2|-
CASSLASGTSGTRSHEQYF
TGCGCCAGCAGCTTGGCTTCTGGGACTAGCGGGACCAGGAGCCACGAGCAGTACTTC
>TRBV15|TRBJ2-7|14|-|-
CATSRDRNDDEQYF
TGTGCCACCAGCAGAGATCGAAATGACGACGAGCAGTACTTC